The 18 T cell receptor beta chains presented below share a single source sample, sequenced in a study of tumor-infiltrating lymphocytes in oesophageal squamous cell carcinoma. TCRdb called the PCR reads again in MiXCR, with one record for every CDR3 protein. The table has about 13,000 distinct CDR3 sequences, 45% to 60% seen once; the top ten hold about an eighth. The source material was blood. These receptor sequences come from a female donor with esophageal squamous cell carcinoma.

This clonotype was detected once. The chain uses TRBV7-6 and TRBJ2-1; 9 bases are shared with TRBD2. The V segment lost 1 base and the J segment 1 base; nucleotides outside the gene matches: 14. Germline V gene lookup returns CDR1 SGHVS and CDR2 FNYEAQ. This CDR3 has 20 residues. The DNA of the CDR3 is TGTGCCAGCAGCTTAGTACAAGGGACTAGCAGGGTAGTGTCCTACAATGAGCAGTTCTTC. Its protein is CASSLVQGTSRVVSYNEQFF.

By share, this clonotype ranks as large. This rearrangement joins TRBV7-9 to TRBJ1-1; D is perhaps TRBD1 (6 bases). The germline V and J ends were trimmed by 1 base and 0 bases, with 15 bases remaining between them. The CDR3 totals 17 residues. From germline, CDR1 is SEHNR and CDR2 FQNEAQ (reference sequence). In DNA form, the CDR3 reads TGTGCCAGCAGCTTAGGACAGGACGCCTTTATGAACACTGAAGCTTTCTTT. It specifies CASSLGQDAFMNTEAFF.

The chain recombines TRBV7-2 with TRBJ2-7; TRBD2 matches at 13 bases. The length of the CDR3 is 14 residues. Trimming at V came to 4 bases and at J to 3 bases, leaving 0 bases not matched to a gene. CDR1 is SGHTA and CDR2 is FQGNSA in the germline V gene. The CDR3 nucleotides read TGTGCCAGCAGCTGGACTAGCGGGAGCTACGAGCAGTACTTC. It is translated as CASSWTSGSYEQYF.

This chain joins TRBV7-2 and TRBJ2-3, with D maybe TRBD1 (6 bases). The DNA matches TRBJ2-5 better at its end, which makes the J call doubtful. Germline CDR1 SGHTA, CDR2 FQGNSA. The CDR3 has 15 residues. CDR3 protein: CASSPTTTGDETQYF. Here the CDR3 DNA reads TGTGCCAGCAGCCCAACCACGACAGGCGACGAGACCCAGTACTTC.

For this clonotype: At one end the junction does not follow the germline gene, possibly because of a read error. V is TRBV6-1 and J is TRBJ1-6; D is undetermined. Germline CDR1 is MNHNS and CDR2 is SASEGT. There are 16 residues in the CDR3. CDR3 sequence (DNA): TGTGCCAGCACTTTCTCAGGACTAGCGGGAGTCAATGAGCAGTTCTTT. Translation: CASTFSGLAGVNEQFF.

This sequence joins TRBV3-1 and TRBJ1-2; 7 bases align to TRBD1. The CDR3 runs to 12 residues. CDR1 LGHDT and CDR2 YNNKEL come from the germline V gene (reference sequence). Germline trimming cut 4 bases from V and 8 bases from J; bases unmatched to any gene: 4. In nucleotides, the CDR3 is TGTGCCAGCAGCCGACAGGGAGGGGGCTACACCTTC. Translated: CASSRQGGGYTF.

This clonotype counts as medium-sized. V and J are TRBV6-1 and TRBJ1-1; possible D gene TRBD1, 5 bases. The V gene lost 5 bases and the J gene lost 1 base, with 17 bases spanning the gap. CDR3 size: 16 residues. The germline gives CDR1 MNHNS, CDR2 SASEGT. The CDR3 spells CASSRIIDSENTEAFF. The CDR3, as DNA: TGTGCCAGCAGTCGCATAATAGACAGCGAGAACACTGAAGCTTTCTTT.

This clonotype was seen more than once but under ten times. The DNA for the CDR3 is TGTGCCAGCAGCCAACCCCGGACAGGGGAGGAGACCCAGTACTTC. It yields the protein CASSQPRTGEETQYF. V and J are TRBV11-3 and TRBJ2-5; TRBD1 aligns across 9 bases. CDR1 is SGHNT and CDR2 is YENEEA in the germline V gene. This CDR3 spans 15 amino acids. The V gene end was trimmed by 5 bases and the J gene end by 5 bases; junction bases not matched to a gene: 9.

V usage is TRBV12-3 or TRBV12-4 and J usage is TRBJ2-5, with 15 bases matching TRBD2. Near its end, the DNA agrees better with TRBJ2-1, so the J call may be wrong. There are 16 residues in the CDR3. In DNA, the CDR3 is TGTGCCAGCAGTGCGGGACTAGCGGGAGGAGCCAATGAGCAGTTCTTC. It specifies CASSAGLAGGANEQFF.

The chain combines TRBV7-6 with TRBJ2-7; 9 bases are a match to TRBD1. V lost 3 bases and J lost 7; bases outside the gene matches: 10. This CDR3 is built from 15 residues. Per germline, CDR1 SGHVS and CDR2 FNYEAQ. CDR3 amino acids: CASSLGTGIYNEQYF. The CDR3, as DNA: TGTGCCAGCAGCTTGGGGACAGGGATCTACAATGAGCAGTACTTC.

The table lists this clonotype with a count of one. An end of the junction does not agree with germline; a read error may underlie this. The chain recombines TRBV7-7 with TRBJ2-6; TRBD2 matches at 7 bases. The J call may be faulty, since TRBJ2-5 better matches the DNA end. This CDR3 comprises 16 residues. CDR1 is SSHAT, CDR2 FNYEAQ, per germline (reference sequence). Written as DNA, the CDR3 is TGTGCTAGCAGCTTATATGGTCTAGCGGATCAAGAGACCCAGTACTTC. The encoded protein is CASSLYGLADQETQYF.

This chain connects TRBV6-1 to TRBJ1-1, with D maybe TRBD1 (5 bases). Between the trimmed V and J ends, which lost 6 bases and 0 bases, there was a span of 11 bases. The CDR3 extends over 14 amino acids. Per the germline V gene, CDR1 is MNHNS and CDR2 is SASEGT. CDR3 sequence (DNA): TGTGCCAGCAGCTGGGGGGGGTTGAACACTGAAGCTTTCTTT. It codes for CASSWGGLNTEAFF.

The chain links TRBV12-3 or TRBV12-4 to TRBJ2-3, with D hard to call. The DNA end is more similar to TRBJ1-2, so the J call may be wrong. The CDR3 covers 11 residues. This chain's CDR3 is CASSQVMGYTF. The CDR3 region has the DNA TGTGCCAGCAGCCAGGTCATGGGCTACACCTTC.

This rearrangement joins TRBV7-3 to TRBJ2-5; D call uncertain. The DNA end is a closer match to TRBJ2-1, so the J assignment may be wrong. CDR3 length: 14 residues. Germline lookup yields CDR1 SGHTA and CDR2 FQGTGA. The CDR3 spells CASSLTLSIHEQFF. CDR3 coding DNA: TGTGCCAGCAGCTTAACGTTATCCATCCATGAGCAGTTCTTC.

This clonotype has just one count. J is TRBJ2-3 and V is TRBV11-3, with TRBD2 as a possible D gene (6 bases). V lost 1 base and J lost 2, with 13 bases in between. CDR1 and CDR2 (germline): SGHNT, YENEEA. This CDR3 contains 16 residues. CDR3 coding DNA: TGTGCCAGCAGCTTAGGACTAGACATCAACACAGATACGCAGTATTTT. This gives the protein CASSLGLDINTDTQYF.

V gene TRBV27 combines with J gene TRBJ2-3; D ambiguous. V gave up 5 bases and J gave up 4 bases, with 7 bases separating them. Germline V gene lookup returns CDR1 MNHEY and CDR2 SMNVEV (reference sequence). CDR3 length: 12 amino acids. The CDR3 spells CASSPNADTQYF. The CDR3 bases are TGTGCCAGCAGTCCCAACGCAGATACGCAGTATTTT.

In its sample, this clonotype ranks as medium-sized. V and J are TRBV6-1 and TRBJ2-3; D uncertain. This CDR3 region has 15 residues. V gave up 5 bases and J gave up 6 bases, with 18 bases separating them. Per the germline V gene, CDR1 is MNHNS and CDR2 is SASEGT. Here the CDR3 DNA reads TGTGCCAGCAGTTCCATGCTCGTGGGCCCTGATACGCAGTATTTT. Protein sequence: CASSSMLVGPDTQYF.

V usage is TRBV7-4 and J usage is TRBJ2-1; D is unclear. This CDR3 contains 15 residues. CDR1 is SGHVT, CDR2 SQSDAQ, per germline. V was cut by 1 base and J by 9 bases, with 16 bases left in between. In nucleotides, the CDR3 is TGTGCCAGCAGCTTAGGGCGGCAGGTTACGGGTGAGCAGTTCTTC. Encoded protein: CASSLGRQVTGEQFF.